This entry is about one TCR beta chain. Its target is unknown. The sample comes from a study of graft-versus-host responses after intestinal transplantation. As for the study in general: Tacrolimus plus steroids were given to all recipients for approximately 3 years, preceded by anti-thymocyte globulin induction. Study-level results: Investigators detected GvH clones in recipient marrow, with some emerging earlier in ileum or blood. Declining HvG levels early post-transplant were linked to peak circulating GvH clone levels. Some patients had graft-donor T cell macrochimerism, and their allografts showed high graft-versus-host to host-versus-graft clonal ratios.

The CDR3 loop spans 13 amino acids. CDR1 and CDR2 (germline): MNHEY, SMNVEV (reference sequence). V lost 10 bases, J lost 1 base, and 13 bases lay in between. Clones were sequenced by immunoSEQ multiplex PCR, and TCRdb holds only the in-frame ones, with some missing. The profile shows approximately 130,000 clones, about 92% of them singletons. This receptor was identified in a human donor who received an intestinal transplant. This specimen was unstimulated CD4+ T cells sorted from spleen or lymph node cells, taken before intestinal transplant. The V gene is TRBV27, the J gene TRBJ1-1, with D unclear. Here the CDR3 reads CATGEGWNTEAFF. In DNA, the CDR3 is TGTGCCACCGGGGAGGGATGGAACACTGAAGCTTTCTTT.